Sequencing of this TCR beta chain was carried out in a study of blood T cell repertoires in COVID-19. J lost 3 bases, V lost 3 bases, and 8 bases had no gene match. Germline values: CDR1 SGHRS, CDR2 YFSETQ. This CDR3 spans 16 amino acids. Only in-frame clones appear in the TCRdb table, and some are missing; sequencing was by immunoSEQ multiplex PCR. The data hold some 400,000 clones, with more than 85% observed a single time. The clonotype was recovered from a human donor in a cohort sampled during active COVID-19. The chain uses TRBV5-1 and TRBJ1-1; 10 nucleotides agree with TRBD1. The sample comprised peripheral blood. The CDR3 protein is CASSSRQGARYTEAFF. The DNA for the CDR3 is TGCGCCAGCAGCTCACGACAGGGGGCGCGGTACACTGAAGCTTTCTTT. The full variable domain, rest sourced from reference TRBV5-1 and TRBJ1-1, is KAGVTQTPRYLIKTRGQQVTLSCSPISGHRSVSWYQQTPGQGLQFLFEYFSETQRNKGNFPGRFSGRQFSNSRSEMNVSTLELGDSALYLCASSSRQGARYTEAFFGQGTRLTVV.